The 23 T cell receptor beta chains below come from one sample, sequenced in a study of blood T cells in healthy people across ages. Through a sample-barcoded 5' primer and a J-beta primer mix, a second PCR was run for about 6 to 11 cycles. TCRdb reprocessed the 5' RACE reads via MiXCR and lists one record per CDR3 protein. The sample records approximately 1.5 million distinct CDR3 sequences, about 35% being singletons. Sequencing was performed on blood. These receptors originate from a woman aged 30 to 39 in good health.

The chain is built from TRBV6-5 and TRBJ2-2; 8 nucleotides align to TRBD2. Per the germline V gene, CDR1 is MNHEY and CDR2 is SVGAGI. The CDR3 totals 16 residues. Losses at the gene ends were 0 bases for V and 5 bases for J; bases not matched to a gene: 5. CDR3 region: CASSYSGGVVTGELFF. CDR3 coding DNA: TGTGCCAGCAGTTACTCCGGGGGGGTAGTAACCGGGGAGCTGTTTTTT.

The chain joins TRBV9 to TRBJ2-5, with 7 bases matching TRBD2. This CDR3 has 14 residues. V was pared by 9 bases and J by 2 bases, with 10 bases of the junction left unmatched. The germline gives CDR1 SGDLS, CDR2 YYNGEE. CDR3 amino acids: CANNGGTIQETQYF. The CDR3 DNA follows: TGTGCCAACAACGGGGGGACCATACAAGAGACCCAGTACTTC. The whole variable domain, filled in from reference TRBV9 and TRBJ2-5, reads DSGVTQTPKHLITATGQRVTLRCSPRSGDLSVYWYQQSLDQGLQFLIQYYNGEERAKGNILERFSAQQFPDLHSELNLSSLELGDSALYFCANNGGTIQETQYFGPGTRLLVL.

This rearrangement joins TRBV6-1 to TRBJ2-3; 9 bases are a match to TRBD2. V shed 10 bases and J 1 base; nucleotides not matched to a gene: 15. The CDR3 has 17 amino acids. The germline gives CDR1 MNHNS, CDR2 SASEGT. The CDR3 coding sequence is TGTGCCACGTCCCAGTTAGCGGGGGCCTCCGGCACAGATACGCAGTATTTT. Translated, it gives CATSQLAGASGTDTQYF.

The CDR3 bases are TGTGCCAGCAGCTCCGTGGGCTATCGAAACACAGATACGCAGTATTTT. Protein product: CASSSVGYRNTDTQYF. V is TRBV5-6 and J is TRBJ2-3, with unresolved D. CDR1 is SGHDT and CDR2 is YYEEEE in the germline V gene. The V gene lost 3 bases and the J gene lost 2 bases, with 16 bases spanning the gap. This CDR3 has 16 amino acids.

The rearrangement joins TRBV7-9 to TRBJ2-7; D unclear. The CDR3 is made up of 14 amino acids. Germline CDR1 and CDR2: SEHNR and FQNEAQ (reference sequence). Between the trimmed V and J ends, which lost 1 base and 4 bases, there was a span of 11 bases. CDR3 DNA sequence: TGTGCCAGCAGCTTAGGCGGCCACACATACGAGCAGTACTTC. Translated: CASSLGGHTYEQYF.

The J gene is TRBJ2-3, the V gene TRBV2; D not resolved. This CDR3 contains 14 residues. The V gene's germline CDR1 is SNHLY and CDR2 FYNNEI. V was shortened by 1 base and J by 1 base, with 6 bases between the two germline ends. The CDR3 DNA follows: TGTGCCAGCAGTGAAGGTGCGGGCACAGATACGCAGTATTTT. Protein product: CASSEGAGTDTQYF.

V gene TRBV3-1 combines with J gene TRBJ1-1; no firm D call. The CDR3 has 13 residues. Trimming removed 6 bases at V and 5 bases at J, with 13 bases between. Germline V gene sequence: CDR1 LGHDT, CDR2 YNNKEL (reference sequence). CDR3 sequence reads: CASRRSMGTEAFF. CDR3 in DNA: TGTGCCAGCAGACGGTCAATGGGGACTGAAGCTTTCTTT.

The rearrangement links TRBV4-1 to TRBJ1-3; 9 bases align to TRBD1. CDR1 MGHRA and CDR2 YSYEKL come from the germline V gene. The CDR3 consists of 16 residues. After removal of 3 bases from V and 8 bases from J, the junction contained 11 bases not matched to a gene. Written as DNA, the CDR3 is TGCGCCAGCAGCCACTGGGGCCGGGACAGGGCGGACACCATATATTTT. It specifies CASSHWGRDRADTIYF.

This clonotype was observed a few times. The gene calls are TRBV11-1 and TRBJ2-1; 10 bases map to TRBD2. Germline CDR1 SGHAT, CDR2 FQDESV (reference sequence). Germline trimming cut 3 bases from V and 4 bases from J; bases unmatched to any gene: 6. The CDR3 is made up of 16 amino acids. CDR3 amino acids: CASSFPSGGPYNEQFF. The CDR3 nucleotides are TGTGCCAGCAGCTTTCCTAGCGGGGGCCCATACAATGAGCAGTTCTTC.

This clonotype has only a few counts. The chain couples TRBV10-3 to TRBJ2-2; TRBD2 agrees at 11 bases. The germline CDR1 and CDR2 sequences are ENHRY and SYGVKD. The trim removed 6 bases at V and 6 bases at J, leaving 9 bases unmatched. The CDR3 is 16 residues long. The CDR3 loop reads CAIREGQLAGAGELFF. The CDR3 DNA sequence: TGTGCCATCAGGGAAGGTCAACTAGCGGGAGCCGGGGAGCTGTTTTTT.

This clonotype came up a few times. The chain recombines TRBV28 with TRBJ2-7, with D possibly TRBD2 on 6 matching bases. CDR1 and CDR2 (germline): MDHEN, SYDVKM. The CDR3 is made up of 14 amino acids. Trimming took off 5 bases at V and 3 bases at J, with 14 bases between the two ends. CDR3 amino acids: CASSPGLSRYEQYF. CDR3 nucleotide sequence: TGTGCCAGCAGTCCGGGACTTTCCCGCTACGAGCAGTACTTC.

The chain is built from TRBV2 and TRBJ1-1; maybe TRBD1 (6 bases). Trimming pared 3 bases from V and 4 bases from J, leaving 9 bases between. The CDR3 contains 13 residues. CDR1 is SNHLY, CDR2 FYNNEI, per germline. DNA of the CDR3: TGTGCCAGCAGTGACATGGGGGCCACTGAAGCTTTCTTT. Its protein product is CASSDMGATEAFF.

This clonotype has only a few counts. The V call is TRBV5-1, the J call TRBJ2-1, with D perhaps assigned TRBD1 or TRBD2 (5 bases each). V dropped 0 bases and J dropped 7 bases, with 8 bases sitting between them. The CDR3 contains 13 residues. Germline V gene sequence: CDR1 SGHRS, CDR2 YFSETQ. CDR3 region: CASSLGDRNEQFF. CDR3 bases: TGCGCCAGCAGCTTGGGGGACCGGAATGAGCAGTTCTTC.

This clonotype was counted many times. The V gene is TRBV3-1, the J gene TRBJ1-2; no clear D gene. Germline V CDR1 and CDR2: LGHDT, YNNKEL (reference sequence). V gave up 2 bases and J gave up 3 bases, with 4 bases separating them. This CDR3 comprises 12 residues. CDR3 region: CASSQSDYGYTF. CDR3 sequence (DNA): TGTGCCAGCAGCCAATCCGACTATGGCTACACCTTC.

The chain is built from TRBV20-1 and TRBJ2-1, with D tentatively TRBD1 or TRBD2 (6 bases each). This CDR3 comprises 17 residues. Trimming stripped 6 bases from V and 2 bases from J, with 23 bases between. Germline V lookup: CDR1 DFQATT, CDR2 SNEGSKA (reference sequence). CDR3 loop: CSAPPWESGGTYNEQFF. CDR3 DNA sequence: TGCAGTGCCCCCCCCTGGGAGTCCGGGGGCACCTACAATGAGCAGTTCTTC.

This clonotype was detected only once. The chain couples TRBV3-1 to TRBJ2-1; D is undetermined. V lost 5 bases to trimming and J lost 9 bases, with 17 bases between them. Germline CDR1 is LGHDT and CDR2 is YNNKEL (reference sequence). There are 14 residues in the CDR3. CDR3 sequence reads: CASSTASKNGEQFF. The CDR3 nucleotides read TGTGCCAGCAGCACGGCCTCGAAAAATGGTGAGCAGTTCTTC.

The chain joins TRBV7-3 to TRBJ2-4; D gene uncertain. Germline assignment: CDR1 SGHTA and CDR2 FQGTGA. The CDR3 covers 18 residues. V dropped 4 bases and J dropped 0 bases, with 19 bases sitting between them. The CDR3 loop reads CASSSSVIQRIAKNIQYF. In DNA form, the CDR3 reads TGTGCCAGCAGCTCATCGGTCATCCAGAGAATAGCCAAAAACATTCAGTACTTC.

With regard to this clonotype: One end of the junction fails to match germline, which may point to a read error. This chain joins TRBV5-1 and TRBJ2-2; maybe TRBD2 (5 bases). Germline values: CDR1 SGHRS, CDR2 YFSETQ. This CDR3 region has 15 residues. The CDR3 here is CASSLLGWNTGEPFF. CDR3 bases: TGCGCCAGCAGCTTGTTAGGGTGGAACACCGGGGAGCCGTTTTTT.

This clonotype appeared a few times. The rearrangement uses TRBV27 and TRBJ1-5, with a possible D match to TRBD1 (6 bases). This CDR3 spans 16 amino acids. V lost 5 bases and J lost 5, with 19 bases in between. Per germline, CDR1 MNHEY and CDR2 SMNVEV (reference sequence). The chain's CDR3 is CASSPLGAEGDQPQHF. The CDR3 bases are TGTGCCAGCAGTCCCTTGGGGGCGGAGGGCGATCAGCCCCAGCATTTT.

The rearrangement uses TRBV5-8 and TRBJ2-3, with TRBD1 as a possible D gene (5 bases). V lost 2 bases and J 2 bases, leaving 15 bases between the germline ends. This CDR3 comprises 16 residues. Germline CDR1 SGHTS, CDR2 YDEGEE. The CDR3 here is CASSLRRGVVTDTQYF. The CDR3 DNA is TGTGCCAGCAGCTTAAGAAGGGGTGTGGTCACAGATACGCAGTATTTT. Based on the CDR3 plus reference TRBV5-8 and TRBJ2-3, the full variable domain is EAGVTQSPTHLIKTRGQQATLRCSPISGHTSVYWYQQALGLGLQFLLWYDEGEERNRGNFPPRFSGRQFPNYSSELNVNALELEDSALYLCASSLRRGVVTDTQYFGPGTRLTVL.

A few counts support this clonotype. The V call is TRBV2, the J call TRBJ2-7, with TRBD2 matching 7 bases. V lost 6 bases to trimming and J lost 1 base; unmatched junction nucleotides: 6. The CDR3 runs 14 residues. Per germline, CDR1 SNHLY and CDR2 FYNNEI. CDR3 sequence: CASRTSEISYEQYF. In DNA, the CDR3 is TGTGCCAGCAGAACTAGCGAGATATCCTACGAGCAGTACTTC.

This clonotype was counted only a few times. The gene calls are TRBV11-2 and TRBJ1-1; 8 nucleotides align to TRBD1. Germline assignment: CDR1 SGHAT and CDR2 FQNNGV. V shed 5 bases and J 5 bases; nucleotides not matched to a gene: 7. The CDR3 is 14 residues long. CDR3: CASSNRQGRTEAFF. The CDR3 DNA reads TGTGCCAGCAGCAACCGACAGGGGCGGACTGAAGCTTTCTTT.

The gene calls are TRBV4-1 and TRBJ2-1; TRBD2 matches 7 bases. Per germline, CDR1 MGHRA and CDR2 YSYEKL. With 0 bases clipped from V and 5 bases from J, the junction kept 10 bases outside the gene matches. The CDR3 spans 17 residues. The CDR3 protein is CASSQDLGLEKDNEQFF. Written as DNA, the CDR3 is TGCGCCAGCAGCCAAGATTTAGGACTAGAGAAGGACAATGAGCAGTTCTTC.